Below, 30 T cell receptor beta chains from the same sample are listed, as sequenced in a study of T cells in Graves' hyperthyroidism and ophthalmopathy (dated by TCRdb to about 2019). The library was made by multiplex PCR. Sequenced on an Illumina HiSeq 2000. TCR beta CDR3 regions were amplified from RNA transcripts. A first-round RT-PCR of the TCR CDR3 used the HTBI primer set with the Qiagen OneStep RT-PCR kit. In-frame beta chains were kept once TCRdb had trimmed the public reads at Q25 with fastp and called clones with MiXCR. Under each unique CDR3 protein, matching rows form one entry showing the most common genes and DNA. This sample holds around 190,000 distinct CDR3 sequences; about a sixth were observed only once. The leading ten clones occupy about half of the sample. Specimen: blood. The receptors here all came from a woman between 45 and 65 years old with Graves' hyperthyroidism.

This clonotype was counted only a few times. A read error may explain this, as a much larger clone is one base away. V gene TRBV11-1 combines with J gene TRBJ2-1, with 9 positions matching TRBD2. The germline V gene encodes CDR1 SGHAT and CDR2 FQDESV (reference sequence). This CDR3 spans 16 amino acids. The CDR3 is CGSRRSGSGSYNEQFF. DNA for the CDR3: TGTGGCAGCCGCCGGTCGGGTAGCGGGAGCTACAATGAGCAGTTCTTC.

This chain joins TRBV12-3 or TRBV12-4 and TRBJ1-5; no definite D call. The length of the CDR3 is 15 residues. V lost 3 bases, J lost 2 bases, and 11 bases lay in between. As DNA, the CDR3 is TGTGCCAGCAGTTTTCGGGGAGGTGGCAATCAGCCCCAGCATTTT. Residues: CASSFRGGGNQPQHF.

This chain joins TRBV30 and TRBJ1-1; 7 bases are shared with TRBD1. The germline CDR1 and CDR2 sequences are GTSNPN and SVGIG (reference sequence). The J segment lost 9 bases and the V segment lost 3 bases, leaving 7 bases of the junction unmatched. There are 12 residues in the CDR3. The DNA for the CDR3 is TGTGCCTGGAGCGCCGGGACAGAGAAAGCTTTCTTT. It codes for CAWSAGTEKAFF.

This clonotype appeared a few times. The genes are TRBV14 and TRBJ2-3; D unclear. Looked up from germline, CDR1 is SGHDN and CDR2 is FVKESK. Trimming removed 2 bases from V and 0 bases from J, with 12 bases in between. CDR3 length: 16 residues. Here the CDR3 reads CASSQFGGASTDTQYF. The CDR3 DNA reads TGTGCCAGCAGCCAATTTGGCGGCGCTAGCACAGATACGCAGTATTTT. The full variable domain, its missing parts supplied by reference TRBV14 and TRBJ2-3, is EAGVTQFPSHSVIEKGQTVTLRCDPISGHDNLYWYRRVMGKEIKFLLHFVKESKQDESGMPNNRFLAERTGGTYSTLKVQPAELEDSGVYFCASSQFGGASTDTQYFGPGTRLTVL.

The chain has TRBV19 and TRBJ1-6, with unresolved D. The CDR3 has 12 residues. Trimming cost V 9 bases and J 12 bases, with 15 bases left between them. Germline V lookup: CDR1 LNHDA, CDR2 SQIVND (reference sequence). CDR3 region: CASTRPGGPLHF. DNA for the CDR3: TGTGCCAGCACTCGCCCGGGAGGACCCCTCCACTTT.

V and J are TRBV5-1 and TRBJ2-1, with 7 positions matching TRBD2. The germline gives CDR1 SGHRS, CDR2 YFSETQ. This CDR3 comprises 16 residues. V trimming: 0 bases; J trimming: 5 bases; junction bases outside the gene matches: 8. For the CDR3, the DNA is TGCGCCAGCAGCTTGGGTCCCGGAGCGGGGCACAATGAGCAGTTCTTC. Translated: CASSLGPGAGHNEQFF.

A few counts support this clonotype. The chain has TRBV10-3 and TRBJ1-5, with D hard to call. Trimming removed 5 bases at V and 0 bases at J, with 8 bases between. Germline CDR1 ENHRY, CDR2 SYGVKD. The CDR3 has 14 residues. DNA of the CDR3: TGTGCCATCAGTCATAAGGGTAGCAATCAGCCCCAGCATTTT. This sequence encodes CAISHKGSNQPQHF.

This clonotype was seen a handful of times. The rearrangement uses TRBV24-1 and TRBJ1-1, with D possibly TRBD1 on 6 matching bases. Looked up from germline, CDR1 is KGHDR and CDR2 is SFDVKD. This CDR3 is built from 11 residues. V was shortened by 8 bases and J by 7 bases, with 10 bases between the two germline ends. CDR3 region: CATTLGGEAFF. The CDR3, as DNA: TGTGCCACCACCTTAGGGGGTGAAGCTTTCTTT.

In its sample, this clonotype was seen many times. J is TRBJ2-1 and V is TRBV3-1; D unclear. The germline V gene has CDR1 LGHDT and CDR2 YNNKEL (reference sequence). The CDR3 contains 15 residues. Trimming pared 1 base from V and 3 bases from J, leaving 10 bases between. CDR3 sequence: CASSQVLDGYNEQFF. The DNA of the CDR3 is TGTGCCAGCAGCCAAGTGCTAGACGGCTACAATGAGCAGTTCTTC.

This chain connects TRBV24-1 to TRBJ2-5; 8 positions match TRBD1. The CDR3 is 15 residues long. Trimming removed 4 bases from V and 5 bases from J; junction bases left unmatched: 8. Germline V gene data show CDR1 as KGHDR and CDR2 as SFDVKD. This CDR3 reads CATSDHDRGKETQYF. For the CDR3, the DNA is TGTGCCACCAGTGACCATGACAGGGGAAAGGAGACCCAGTACTTC.

This clonotype was seen a few times. The J gene is TRBJ2-3, the V gene TRBV10-3; 7 bases agree with TRBD2. From germline, CDR1 is ENHRY and CDR2 SYGVKD. Trimming removed 7 bases from V and 3 bases from J; junction bases left unmatched: 13. The CDR3 consists of 16 residues. DNA of the CDR3: TGTGCCATCATGAAGTCACCTAGCGGACGTACAGATACGCAGTATTTT. Translation: CAIMKSPSGRTDTQYF.

The V call is TRBV19, the J call TRBJ2-5; TRBD1 is a possible D gene (6 bases). Trimming removed 3 bases at V and 3 bases at J, with 14 bases between. The germline V gene has CDR1 LNHDA and CDR2 SQIVND (reference sequence). This CDR3 comprises 15 residues. The CDR3 spells CASSIASGVKETQYF. The DNA of the CDR3 is TGTGCCAGTAGTATTGCTTCAGGGGTAAAAGAGACCCAGTACTTC.

This clonotype was seen a handful of times. This chain links TRBV12-3 or TRBV12-4 with TRBJ2-3, with TRBD2 matching over 9 bases. CDR3 size: 17 residues. V lost 1 base and J lost 4; bases outside the gene matches: 9. The CDR3 DNA reads TGTGCCAGCAGTTTAGAACTAATAGCGGGAGCCGCAGATACGCAGTATTTT. Its protein product is CASSLELIAGAADTQYF.

V is TRBV28 and J is TRBJ1-5, with 8 bases aligning to TRBD1. This CDR3 is 17 amino acids long. J lost 0 bases, V lost 5 bases, and 9 bases had no gene match. Germline CDR1 MDHEN, CDR2 SYDVKM. DNA of the CDR3: TGTGCCAGCAGTGCGGACAGGGTTTTTGATAGCAATCAGCCCCAGCATTTT. Residues: CASSADRVFDSNQPQHF. Full variable domain (rest looked up from reference TRBV28 and TRBJ1-5): DVKVTQSSRYLVKRTGEKVFLECVQDMDHENMFWYRQDPGLGLRLIYFSYDVKMKEKGDIPEGYSVSREKKERFSLILESASTNQTSMYLCASSADRVFDSNQPQHFGDGTRLSIL.

This clonotype was recorded a few times. The gene calls are TRBV24-1 and TRBJ2-1; 7 bases line up with TRBD1. Germline V lookup: CDR1 KGHDR, CDR2 SFDVKD. V was clipped by 10 bases and J by 4 bases; unmatched bases: 12. This CDR3 contains 15 residues. For the CDR3, the DNA is TGTGCCACGAGCCGGACCGGGACAGTGTACAATGAGCAGTTCTTC. It yields the protein CATSRTGTVYNEQFF.

This clonotype has a count of ten or more. V is TRBV20-1 and J is TRBJ1-4; possibly TRBD1 for D (5 bases). CDR1 DFQATT and CDR2 SNEGSKA come from the germline V gene (reference sequence). CDR3 length: 12 residues. V was clipped by 2 bases and J by 8 bases, with 9 bases between them. The CDR3 bases are TGCAGTGCTAGACCGGGGCGAGAAAAACTGTTTTTT. It translates to CSARPGREKLFF.

V and J are TRBV3-1 and TRBJ2-1, with D uncertain. V was clipped by 7 bases and J by 13 bases, with 20 bases between them. Germline V gene lookup returns CDR1 LGHDT and CDR2 YNNKEL (reference sequence). The CDR3 loop spans 13 amino acids. The CDR3 DNA sequence: TGTGCCAGCACCCATAGACCAGACGGAGAACAGTTCTTC. Translating it yields CASTHRPDGEQFF.

This clonotype has only a few counts. The chain employs TRBV3-1 and TRBJ1-2, with D possibly being TRBD1 (6 bases). The germline V and J ends were trimmed by 5 bases and 2 bases, with 18 bases remaining between them. The CDR3 is 16 residues long. Germline V lookup: CDR1 LGHDT, CDR2 YNNKEL (reference sequence). As DNA, the CDR3 is TGTGCCAGCAGCACACTACAGGGTTCGGTGAACTATGGCTACACCTTC. Protein sequence: CASSTLQGSVNYGYTF.

This clonotype was counted many times. This chain's CDR3 is CSAPPGLAPDTQYF. The CDR3 DNA sequence: TGCAGTGCCCCACCGGGACTAGCGCCAGATACGCAGTATTTT. This rearrangement joins TRBV20-1 to TRBJ2-3, with 10 bases lining up with TRBD2. V was clipped by 6 bases and J by 4 bases; unmatched bases: 7. Germline V gene sequence: CDR1 DFQATT, CDR2 SNEGSKA (reference sequence). This CDR3 has 14 amino acids.

This clonotype was counted only a few times. The chain recombines TRBV9 with TRBJ2-1; D perhaps matches TRBD2 (7 bases). Germline loops: CDR1 SGDLS, CDR2 YYNGEE. This CDR3 contains 15 residues. V shed 7 bases and J shed 2 bases, with 16 bases lying between them. CDR3 sequence reads: CASGGAGLTYNEQFF. CDR3 nucleotide sequence: TGTGCCAGCGGGGGGGCGGGTTTAACCTACAATGAGCAGTTCTTC.

The sample holds many counts of this clonotype. V usage is TRBV4-1 and J usage is TRBJ1-2, with a weak D call TRBD1 (5 bases). CDR1 is MGHRA and CDR2 is YSYEKL in the germline V gene. This CDR3 comprises 13 residues. Trimming took off 1 base at V and 7 bases at J, with 10 bases between the two ends. This chain's CDR3 is CASSQGSGFGYTF. CDR3 bases: TGCGCCAGCAGCCAAGGTTCAGGGTTTGGCTACACCTTC.

The chain employs TRBV12-3 or TRBV12-4 and TRBJ1-3; the D is unclear. V was cut by 0 bases and J by 2 bases, with 11 bases left in between. The CDR3 totals 16 residues. CDR3: CASSLAGVGAGNTIYF. The CDR3 DNA reads as TGTGCCAGCAGTTTAGCCGGGGTCGGGGCTGGAAACACCATATATTTT.

The chain has TRBV30 and TRBJ1-1, with D hard to call. The ends were cut back, 2 bases at V and 4 bases at J, with 14 bases in the middle. Germline lookup yields CDR1 GTSNPN and CDR2 SVGIG (reference sequence). The CDR3 loop spans 14 amino acids. The CDR3 reads CAWSRWGGSTEAFF. CDR3 sequence (DNA): TGTGCCTGGAGTCGGTGGGGAGGGAGCACTGAAGCTTTCTTT. The full variable domain, rest sourced from reference TRBV30 and TRBJ1-1, is SQTIHQWPATLVQPVGSPLSLECTVEGTSNPNLYWYRQAAGRGLQLLFYSVGIGQISSEVPQNLSASRPQDRQFILSSKKLLLSDSGFYLCAWSRWGGSTEAFFGQGTRLTVV.

This clonotype was detected ten times or more. The chain carries TRBV20-1 and TRBJ2-1, with TRBD2 identical over 11 bases. CDR3 length: 15 residues. Germline V gene data show CDR1 as DFQATT and CDR2 as SNEGSKA (reference sequence). The V segment lost 2 bases and the J segment 4 bases; nucleotides outside the gene matches: 4. The CDR3 protein is CSARSTSGIYNEQFF. Here the CDR3 DNA reads TGCAGTGCTAGATCGACTAGCGGGATTTACAATGAGCAGTTCTTC.

The chain uses TRBV11-3 and TRBJ1-4; TRBD1 aligns across 7 bases. Germline V gene data show CDR1 as SGHNT and CDR2 as YENEEA. The CDR3 is made up of 17 amino acids. J gave up 0 bases and V 0 bases, and 4 bases lay outside the gene matches. The CDR3 DNA reads TGTGCCAGCAGCTTAGAAATTGGGACAGCAACTAATGAAAAACTGTTTTTT. This translates into CASSLEIGTATNEKLFF.

This clonotype was counted many times. V and J are TRBV28 and TRBJ1-1; D is undetermined. CDR1 is MDHEN, CDR2 SYDVKM, per germline. The V and J ends lost 3 bases and 7 bases respectively, with 9 bases between them. There are 12 residues in the CDR3. This chain's CDR3 is CASSFVRREAFF. The CDR3 nucleotides read TGTGCCAGCAGTTTTGTCCGGCGTGAAGCTTTCTTT.

Remarks on this clonotype: This may be a read error, as it is one base from a much larger clone. This chain uses TRBV7-9 with TRBJ2-7; D is perhaps TRBD1 (5 bases). Matching the DNA end better, TRBJ2-1 makes the J call doubtful. There are 12 residues in the CDR3. CDR1 and CDR2 (germline): SEHNR, FQNEAQ (reference sequence). CDR3 DNA sequence: TGTGCCAGCACAGGTGGGGCCTACGAGCAGTTCTTC. This translates into CASTGGAYEQFF.

The chain couples TRBV4-2 to TRBJ2-5; D call uncertain. The germline V gene encodes CDR1 LGHNA and CDR2 YNFKEQ. V was trimmed by 4 bases and J by 5 bases, leaving 14 bases between them. The CDR3 contains 14 residues. CDR3 nucleotide sequence: TGTGCCAGCAGCCGAGATAGGGATTTGGAGACCCAGTACTTC. Its protein is CASSRDRDLETQYF.

This clonotype was seen ten or more times. The chain links TRBV19 to TRBJ2-5, with 10 bases matching TRBD2. The CDR3 is 14 amino acids. Germline V gives CDR1 LNHDA, CDR2 SQIVND (reference sequence). Germline trimming cut 8 bases from V and 3 bases from J; bases unmatched to any gene: 6. In nucleotides, the CDR3 is TGTGCCAGTCGAAAACTAGCGGGAAAAGAGACCCAGTACTTC. This encodes CASRKLAGKETQYF.

At least ten counts were recorded for this clonotype. The CDR3 sequence is CAWSVPGQKYGYTF. CDR3 DNA: TGTGCCTGGAGTGTACCGGGACAGAAATATGGCTACACCTTC. V usage is TRBV30 and J usage is TRBJ1-2; 7 nucleotides align to TRBD1. Germline V gives CDR1 GTSNPN, CDR2 SVGIG (reference sequence). V dropped 0 bases and J dropped 5; count of bases not matched to a gene: 6. The CDR3 has 14 residues.